This entry lists 27 T cell receptor beta chains sequenced from one sample in a study of blood T cell repertoires in COVID-19. TCRdb's copy holds only in-frame clones and misses some; the assay was immunoSEQ multiplex PCR. This sample has approximately 310,000 clones, with more than 75% found just once. Sequenced input: peripheral blood. These receptor sequences come from a woman aged 50 to 60 who had recovered from COVID-19.

The chain recombines TRBV20-1 with TRBJ2-1, with D unclear. The V and J ends lost 6 bases and 7 bases respectively, with 10 bases between them. The CDR3 consists of 11 residues. The germline CDR1 and CDR2 sequences are DFQATT and SNEGSKA (reference sequence). CDR3 coding DNA: TGCAGTGCCGCGCCTTTTAATGAGCAGTTCTTC. Its translation: CSAAPFNEQFF.

As concerns this clone: The same CDR3 can be traced to other DNA sequences in this sample. This sequence joins TRBV28 and TRBJ1-1, with TRBD1 matching over 10 bases. The germline V gene encodes CDR1 MDHEN and CDR2 SYDVKM. CDR3 size: 14 residues. V trimming: 5 bases; J trimming: 5 bases; junction bases outside the gene matches: 5. The CDR3 reads CASSPDRGRTEAFF. CDR3 bases: TGTGCCAGCAGTCCAGACAGGGGGCGGACTGAAGCTTTCTTT. The variable domain in full, completed from reference TRBV28 and TRBJ1-1, reads DVKVTQSSRYLVKRTGEKVFLECVQDMDHENMFWYRQDPGLGLRLIYFSYDVKMKEKGDIPEGYSVSREKKERFSLILESASTNQTSMYLCASSPDRGRTEAFFGQGTRLTVV.

The chain combines TRBV30 with TRBJ2-2; possibly TRBD2 for D (7 bases). Trimming removed 3 bases from V and 3 bases from J, with 14 bases in between. The CDR3 extends over 15 amino acids. CDR1 and CDR2 from the germline V gene are GTSNPN and SVGIG (reference sequence). The CDR3 nucleotides are TGTGCCTGGAGGACCGTCGGGGGGCACACCGGGGAGCTGTTTTTT. It specifies CAWRTVGGHTGELFF.

J is TRBJ1-3 and V is TRBV12-1; the tabulated D call, TRBD1, remains unverified against the DNA. TRBV12-1 is tagged as a pseudogene. The CDR3 has 15 amino acids. The CDR3 loop reads CASSRTGRSGNTIYF. The CDR3 DNA reads TGTGCCAGCAGCCGGACAGGGAGGTCAGGAAACACCATATATTTT.

The rearrangement links TRBV6-6 to TRBJ1-5; D might be TRBD1 (6 bases). The CDR3 is 14 amino acids. The germline V and J ends were trimmed by 6 bases and 5 bases, with 14 bases remaining between them. CDR1 is MNHNY, CDR2 SVGAGI, per germline (reference sequence). CDR3 sequence (DNA): TGTGCCAGCAGCGACATCTCAGGGGATCAGCCCCAGCATTTT. Its protein is CASSDISGDQPQHF.

The gene calls are TRBV5-1 and TRBJ2-7; TRBD1 might be the D (6 bases). Looked up from germline, CDR1 is SGHRS and CDR2 is YFSETQ. This CDR3 is built from 14 residues. V lost 2 bases and J 2 bases, leaving 11 bases between the germline ends. The CDR3 DNA is TGCGCCAGCAGCTTCTACAGGGAAACCTACGAGCAGTACTTC. This codes for CASSFYRETYEQYF.

The chain is built from TRBV5-5 and TRBJ1-5; D perhaps matches TRBD1 (5 bases). Trimming removed 6 bases from V and 0 bases from J, with 13 bases in between. The CDR3 has 15 residues. Germline V gene sequence: CDR1 SGHKS, CDR2 YYEKEE (reference sequence). The DNA of the CDR3 is TGTGCCAGCACCATGGAGGGGTTTAGCAATCAGCCCCAGCATTTT. Its protein is CASTMEGFSNQPQHF.

This chain joins TRBV20-1 and TRBJ2-7; tentative D call: TRBD1 (5 bases). CDR1 and CDR2 from the germline V gene are DFQATT and SNEGSKA (reference sequence). The CDR3 is 11 residues long. V lost 4 bases and J 3 bases, leaving 7 bases between the germline ends. The CDR3 spells CSAIDSYEQYF. CDR3 DNA: TGCAGTGCTATAGACAGCTACGAGCAGTACTTC.

Details on this clone: The same CDR3 can be traced to other DNA sequences in this sample. The gene calls are TRBV4-3 and TRBJ1-2; no reliable D call. The CDR3 runs to 13 residues. Looked up from germline, CDR1 is LGHNA and CDR2 is YSLEER. Trimming pared 0 bases from V and 2 bases from J, leaving 4 bases between. The CDR3 region has the DNA TGCGCCAGCAGCCAAGAGCGAAACTATGGCTACACCTTC. Protein: CASSQERNYGYTF.

The table lists this clone with a few counts. V and J are TRBV27 and TRBJ1-5, with a possible D match to TRBD1 (5 bases). Germline CDR1 and CDR2: MNHEY and SMNVEV (reference sequence). V lost 4 bases and J 6 bases, leaving 13 bases between the germline ends. The CDR3 totals 14 residues. The CDR3: CASSSVGVSQPQHF. The CDR3 bases are TGTGCCAGCAGTTCGGTAGGGGTCAGTCAGCCCCAGCATTTT.

The CDR3 sequence is CASSSGQGRANEKLFF. Written as DNA, the CDR3 is TGTGCCAGCAGCTCCGGGCAGGGGCGAGCTAATGAAAAACTGTTTTTT. J is TRBJ1-4 and V is TRBV7-2, with a tentative D call TRBD1 (6 bases). Germline values: CDR1 SGHTA, CDR2 FQGNSA. V was shortened by 4 bases and J by 3 bases, with 15 bases between the two germline ends. The length of the CDR3 is 16 residues. Drawing the rest from reference TRBV7-2 and TRBJ1-4, the complete variable domain is GAGVSQSPSNKVTEKGKDVELRCDPISGHTALYWYRQSLGQGLEFLIYFQGNSAPDKSGLPSDRFSAERTGGSVSTLTIQRTQQEDSAVYLCASSSGQGRANEKLFFGSGTQLSVL.

The CDR3 here is CASSQNLAEAYNEQFF. The DNA of the CDR3 is TGCGCCAGCAGCCAGAACTTAGCGGAGGCCTACAATGAGCAGTTCTTC. This rearrangement joins TRBV4-3 to TRBJ2-1; weak D call: TRBD2 (6 bases). This CDR3 is built from 16 residues. Trimming took off 3 bases at V and 2 bases at J, with 14 bases between the two ends. CDR1 LGHNA and CDR2 YSLEER come from the germline V gene.

This chain joins TRBV15 and TRBJ2-5, with 8 bases identical to TRBD1. The germline CDR1 and CDR2 sequences are LNHNV and YYDKDF (reference sequence). Trimming cost V 3 bases and J 1 base; bases outside gene matches: 10. This CDR3 spans 17 amino acids. The CDR3 DNA reads TGTGCCACCAGCAGTGATAGGACAGGGATAGTCCAAGAGACCCAGTACTTC. It codes for CATSSDRTGIVQETQYF.

This chain joins TRBV4-1 and TRBJ2-7; D possibly corresponds to TRBD1 (5 bases). This CDR3 comprises 12 residues. Germline values: CDR1 MGHRA, CDR2 YSYEKL. Trimming took 2 bases from V and 4 from J, leaving 6 bases between them. For the CDR3, the DNA is TGCGCCAGCAGCCAACAGGGTTACGAGCAGTACTTC. Translating it yields CASSQQGYEQYF.

This chain connects TRBV10-3 to TRBJ1-4; TRBD1 is a possible D gene (6 bases). The ends were cut back, 7 bases at V and 8 bases at J, with 14 bases in the middle. CDR3 length equals 13 residues. CDR1 ENHRY and CDR2 SYGVKD come from the germline V gene. The CDR3 DNA sequence: TGTGCCATCACCGGGGGGCTGGGGGAAAAACTGTTTTTT. The encoded protein is CAITGGLGEKLFF.

The chain is built from TRBV20-1 and TRBJ2-3; D not resolved. Trimming took 3 bases from V and 6 from J, leaving 13 bases between them. Germline-derived CDR1 and CDR2 are DFQATT and SNEGSKA (reference sequence). The CDR3 loop spans 13 amino acids. The chain's CDR3 is CSASFPGEDTQYF. The CDR3 nucleotides are TGCAGTGCTAGTTTTCCCGGTGAGGATACGCAGTATTTT.

The chain recombines TRBV19 with TRBJ2-2, with D perhaps matching TRBD2 (5 bases). This CDR3 has 16 residues. V dropped 10 bases and J dropped 5 bases, with 23 bases sitting between them. Germline-derived CDR1 and CDR2 are LNHDA and SQIVND (reference sequence). The CDR3, as DNA: TGTGCCACCATGATTACGACTGAGCGGCGGACCGGGGAGCTGTTTTTT. Translated, it gives CATMITTERRTGELFF. Supplemented by reference TRBV19 and TRBJ2-2, the full variable domain reads DGGITQSPKYLFRKEGQNVTLSCEQNLNHDAMYWYRQDPGQGLRLIYYSQIVNDFQKGDIAEGYSVSREKKESFPLTVTSAQKNPTAFYLCATMITTERRTGELFFGEGSRLTVL.

This clone came up a few times. Other nucleotide sequences in the sample specify the same CDR3. The chain combines TRBV2 with TRBJ1-5; TRBD1 aligns across 9 bases. V dropped 3 bases and J dropped 2; count of bases not matched to a gene: 2. The CDR3 extends over 15 amino acids. Looked up from germline, CDR1 is SNHLY and CDR2 is FYNNEI. The CDR3 sequence is CASSDRTGGNQPQHF. CDR3 DNA sequence: TGTGCCAGCAGTGACCGGACAGGGGGCAATCAGCCCCAGCATTTT.

The chain uses TRBV11-2 and TRBJ1-4; D unclear. The CDR3 contains 16 residues. V lost 6 bases to trimming and J lost 0 bases, with 14 bases between them. CDR1 is SGHAT and CDR2 is FQNNGV in the germline V gene. In nucleotides, the CDR3 is TGTGCCAGCAGTAAATTGCGGAGAGCAACTAATGAAAAACTGTTTTTT. Translation gives CASSKLRRATNEKLFF.

V is TRBV7-2 and J is TRBJ2-7; D gene ambiguous. Per the germline V gene, CDR1 is SGHTA and CDR2 is FQGNSA. The V and J ends lost 0 bases and 1 base respectively, with 7 bases between them. This CDR3 spans 14 amino acids. CDR3 DNA: TGTGCCAGCAGCTTAGCGGTCAGATCCTACGAGCAGTACTTC. Protein: CASSLAVRSYEQYF.

V is TRBV12-3 or TRBV12-4 and J is TRBJ2-4; 7 bases are shared with TRBD1. The CDR3 sequence is 12 residues long. V gave up 9 bases and J gave up 5 bases; unmatched junction bases: 4. CDR3 nucleotide sequence: TGTGCCAGTGGGCAGGGGGAAAACATTCAGTACTTC. Its translation: CASGQGENIQYF.

The rearrangement uses TRBV4-3 and TRBJ2-2; 10 positions match TRBD2. This CDR3 region has 16 residues. CDR1 LGHNA and CDR2 YSLEER come from the germline V gene. Trimming removed 2 bases from V and 6 bases from J; junction bases left unmatched: 6. This CDR3 reads CASSQSPSGRAGELFF. CDR3 nucleotides: TGCGCCAGCAGCCAATCCCCTAGCGGGAGAGCCGGGGAGCTGTTTTTT.

J is TRBJ1-4 and V is TRBV21-1. TRBV21-1 is flagged as a pseudogene. The CDR3 has 15 residues. CDR3 protein: CASSKGELCNEKLFF. CDR3 nucleotides: TGTGCCAGCAGCAAAGGGGAGTTGTGTAATGAAAAACTGTTTTTT.

This sequence joins TRBV30 and TRBJ1-4; D may be TRBD1 (5 bases). This CDR3 is 14 amino acids long. Trimming took 5 bases from V and 3 from J, leaving 13 bases between them. Germline values: CDR1 GTSNPN, CDR2 SVGIG (reference sequence). DNA for the CDR3: TGTGCCTGGTGTAGTGGGGGGGCTAATGAAAAACTGTTTTTT. It specifies CAWCSGGANEKLFF.

The rearrangement joins TRBV27 to TRBJ1-1; no reliable D call. The CDR3 spans 16 residues. Germline lookup yields CDR1 MNHEY and CDR2 SMNVEV (reference sequence). Trimming removed 3 bases from V and 4 bases from J, with 18 bases in between. The DNA for the CDR3 is TGTGCCAGCAGTTTGTCCCGTGGAGCCCTTGGCACTGAAGCTTTCTTT. It codes for CASSLSRGALGTEAFF.

CDR3 in DNA: TGTGCCAGCAGCCGGGGTCAAGGGAGGAACACTGAAGCTTTCTTT. Encoded protein: CASSRGQGRNTEAFF. The chain is built from TRBV3-1 (or the pseudogene TRBV3-2) and TRBJ1-1; D is uncertain. The germline gives CDR1 LGHDT, CDR2 YNNKEL (reference sequence). V was trimmed by 4 bases and J by 1 base, leaving 13 bases between them. The CDR3 length is 15 residues.

The V gene is TRBV29-1, the J gene TRBJ2-1, with unresolved D. From germline, CDR1 is SQVTM and CDR2 ANQGSEA. This CDR3 comprises 10 residues. V lost 4 bases and J 10 bases, leaving 8 bases between the germline ends. The CDR3 DNA sequence: TGCAGCGTTGTGCAGGCGGAGCAGTTCTTC. It specifies CSVVQAEQFF.